Below, one T cell receptor beta chain is given with its context. Its antigen is unknown. With 60 Vbeta and 13 Jbeta primers, the PCR was carried out. TCRdb's table, derived via immunoSEQ multiplex PCR, lists solely in-frame clones and lacks some. Of some 80,000 clones listed, about 9.4% are singletons. This entry comes from a study of cytomegalovirus exposure and HLA in healthy donors. Regarding the study as a whole: An analysis was carried out later, and it reportedly showed fewer N-insertions in an Asian-associated ancestry cluster than the approximately 610-donor mean.

The specimen sequenced was PBMCs. The sequence came from a man in his sixties in good health and CMV-seropositive.

The CDR3 DNA sequence: TGTGCCAGCAGTATTCATTCCGGGACAGTGGGGCAAGAGACCCAGTACTTC. This sequence encodes CASSIHSGTVGQETQYF. This chain joins TRBV28 and TRBJ2-5; 7 bases are a match to TRBD1. The CDR3 is 17 amino acids. In germline, CDR1 is MDHEN, CDR2 SYDVKM. V was clipped by 5 bases and J by 2 bases; unmatched bases: 14.